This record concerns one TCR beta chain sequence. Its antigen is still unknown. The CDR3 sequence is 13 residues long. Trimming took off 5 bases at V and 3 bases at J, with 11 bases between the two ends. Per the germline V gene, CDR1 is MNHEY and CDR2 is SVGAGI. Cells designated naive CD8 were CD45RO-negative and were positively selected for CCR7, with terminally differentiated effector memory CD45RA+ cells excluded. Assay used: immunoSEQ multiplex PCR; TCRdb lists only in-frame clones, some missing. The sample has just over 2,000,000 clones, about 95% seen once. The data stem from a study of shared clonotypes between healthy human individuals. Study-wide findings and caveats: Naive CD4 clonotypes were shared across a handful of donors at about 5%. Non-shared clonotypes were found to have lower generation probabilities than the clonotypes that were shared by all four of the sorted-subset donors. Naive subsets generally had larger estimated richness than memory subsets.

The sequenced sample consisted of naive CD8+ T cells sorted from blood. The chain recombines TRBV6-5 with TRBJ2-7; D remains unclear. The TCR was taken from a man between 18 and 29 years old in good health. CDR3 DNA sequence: TGTGCCAGCAGTCCCTCTGCCTTCTACGAGCAGTACTTC. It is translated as CASSPSAFYEQYF.